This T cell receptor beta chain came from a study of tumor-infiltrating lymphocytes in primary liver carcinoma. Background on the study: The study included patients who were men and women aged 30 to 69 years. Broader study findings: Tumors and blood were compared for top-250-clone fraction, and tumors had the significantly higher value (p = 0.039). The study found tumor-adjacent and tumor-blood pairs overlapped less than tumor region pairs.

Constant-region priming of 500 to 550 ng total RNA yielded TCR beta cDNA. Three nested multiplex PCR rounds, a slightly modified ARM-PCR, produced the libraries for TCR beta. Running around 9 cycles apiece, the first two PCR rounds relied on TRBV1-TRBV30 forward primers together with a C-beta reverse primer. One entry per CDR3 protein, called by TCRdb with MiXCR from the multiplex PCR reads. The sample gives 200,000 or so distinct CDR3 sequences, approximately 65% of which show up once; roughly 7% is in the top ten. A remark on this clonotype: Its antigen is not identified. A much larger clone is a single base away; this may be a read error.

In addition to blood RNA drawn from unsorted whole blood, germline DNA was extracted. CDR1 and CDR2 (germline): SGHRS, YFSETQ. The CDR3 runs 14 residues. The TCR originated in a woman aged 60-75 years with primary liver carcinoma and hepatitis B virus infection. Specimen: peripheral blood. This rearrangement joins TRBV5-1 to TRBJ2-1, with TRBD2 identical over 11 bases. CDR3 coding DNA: TGCGCCAGCTCTGGGACTAGCGGAGGTGGGGAGCAGTGCTTC. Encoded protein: CASSGTSGGGEQCF.